One sample yielded the 25 T cell receptor beta chains listed below, sequenced in a study of blood T cells in healthy people across ages. Alongside a J-beta primer mix, a sample-barcoded 5' primer served in a second PCR lasting 7 to 11 cycles. TCRdb re-called the 5' RACE reads through MiXCR, storing one row per CDR3 protein. Among 1,500,000 or so distinct CDR3 sequences listed, approximately 42% were seen once. Sequencing was carried out using blood. Receptors originate from a woman younger than 35 in good health.

The table lists this clonotype with a few counts. V and J are TRBV4-3 and TRBJ2-1; 7 bases are shared with TRBD2. The V and J ends lost 0 bases and 8 bases, in that order; junction bases with no gene match: 7. CDR1 is LGHNA, CDR2 YSLEER, per germline. The CDR3 extends over 15 amino acids. The CDR3 loop reads CASSQDVSAGDEQFF. The CDR3, as DNA: TGCGCCAGCAGCCAAGACGTGAGCGCGGGGGATGAGCAGTTCTTC.

The rearrangement uses TRBV5-1 and TRBJ2-7, with D tentatively TRBD2 (6 bases). The CDR3 is made up of 16 amino acids. Germline assignment: CDR1 SGHRS and CDR2 YFSETQ. V lost 1 base and J 4 bases, leaving 18 bases between the germline ends. CDR3 nucleotides: TGCGCCAGCAGCTTGTTCGAAGGAGGGGCGACATACGAGCAGTACTTC. Protein: CASSLFEGGATYEQYF.

The chain employs TRBV6-2 or TRBV6-3 and TRBJ2-1; 7 bases are a match to TRBD2. CDR1 and CDR2 (germline): MNHEY, SVGEGT. The CDR3 is made up of 19 amino acids. V trimming: 11 bases; J trimming: 0 bases; junction bases outside the gene matches: 22. The CDR3 spells CASSGSGWRERRSYNEQFF. The CDR3 DNA sequence: TGTGCCTCCAGCGGGTCGGGGTGGCGGGAGCGACGCTCCTACAATGAGCAGTTCTTC.

This sequence joins TRBV5-1 and TRBJ1-2, with D tentatively TRBD1 (6 bases). Trimming took off 4 bases at V and 3 bases at J, with 16 bases between the two ends. The CDR3 sequence is 15 residues long. CDR1 and CDR2 (germline): SGHRS, YFSETQ. The CDR3, as DNA: TGCGCCAGCAGCACGGAGGGGGGAGAGGACTATGGCTACACCTTC. Translated: CASSTEGGEDYGYTF. The full variable domain, in which reference TRBV5-1 and TRBJ1-2 provide the parts outside the CDR3, is KAGVTQTPRYLIKTRGQQVTLSCSPISGHRSVSWYQQTPGQGLQFLFEYFSETQRNKGNFPGRFSGRQFSNSRSEMNVSTLELGDSALYLCASSTEGGEDYGYTFGSGTRLTVV.

In this sample, this clonotype turned up a few times. The CDR3 spells CASSYLANAYNEQFF. The CDR3, as DNA: TGTGCCAGCAGTTACCTCGCCAACGCCTACAATGAGCAGTTCTTC. The gene calls are TRBV12-3 or TRBV12-4 and TRBJ2-1; D call uncertain. The CDR3 length is 15 residues. With 4 bases removed from V and 2 bases from J, the gap between germline ends came to 12 bases.

The chain recombines TRBV6-5 with TRBJ1-5; D possibly corresponds to TRBD1 (5 bases). V was pared by 0 bases and J by 0 bases, with 9 bases between. This CDR3 comprises 16 residues. CDR1 is MNHEY, CDR2 SVGAGI, per germline. The CDR3 loop reads CASSYSRVHSNQPQHF. In DNA form, the CDR3 reads TGTGCCAGCAGTTACTCCAGGGTACATAGCAATCAGCCCCAGCATTTT.

This clonotype occurred a few times. V and J are TRBV7-6 and TRBJ2-1; 9 nucleotides agree with TRBD2. Trimming removed 2 bases from V and 0 bases from J; junction bases left unmatched: 5. The CDR3 length is 17 residues. Per germline, CDR1 SGHVS and CDR2 FNYEAQ. The CDR3 here is CASSLRLADYSYNEQFF. CDR3 coding DNA: TGTGCCAGCAGCTTAAGACTAGCGGACTACTCCTACAATGAGCAGTTCTTC.

In DNA form, the CDR3 reads TGTGCCAGTAGTATCGGGACAGGGGGCTTTTCACCCCTCCACTTT. It codes for CASSIGTGGFSPLHF. The chain recombines TRBV19 with TRBJ1-6, with 12 bases matching TRBD1. Germline V gene data show CDR1 as LNHDA and CDR2 as SQIVND (reference sequence). The length of the CDR3 is 15 residues. V trimming: 3 bases; J trimming: 9 bases; junction bases outside the gene matches: 3.

This clonotype was counted between two and nine times. V gene TRBV6-5 combines with J gene TRBJ1-2; D might be TRBD1 (6 bases). The CDR3 consists of 14 residues. Germline V gives CDR1 MNHEY, CDR2 SVGAGI. Trimming took 2 bases from V and 4 from J, leaving 11 bases between them. The CDR3 sequence: CASSYPTGIYGYTF. The CDR3 region has the DNA TGTGCCAGCAGTTACCCCACAGGGATCTATGGCTACACCTTC.

This clonotype was seen only a few times. The chain carries TRBV9 and TRBJ2-3, with TRBD2 matching 11 bases. CDR1 and CDR2 (germline): SGDLS, YYNGEE. Trimming took 0 bases from V and 0 from J; bases not matched to a gene: 0. The CDR3 sequence is 16 residues long. CDR3: CASSVGTSGSTDTQYF. In DNA form, the CDR3 reads TGTGCCAGCAGCGTAGGGACTAGCGGGAGCACAGATACGCAGTATTTT. The full variable domain, completed using reference TRBV9 and TRBJ2-3, is DSGVTQTPKHLITATGQRVTLRCSPRSGDLSVYWYQQSLDQGLQFLIQYYNGEERAKGNILERFSAQQFPDLHSELNLSSLELGDSALYFCASSVGTSGSTDTQYFGPGTRLTVL.

CDR3 residues: CASKRLAGYNEQFF. The CDR3 coding sequence is TGTGCCAGCAAAAGGCTAGCGGGTTACAATGAGCAGTTCTTC. V gene TRBV27 combines with J gene TRBJ2-1, with 8 positions matching TRBD2. The CDR3 covers 14 residues. The germline CDR1 and CDR2 sequences are MNHEY and SMNVEV (reference sequence). V was clipped by 7 bases and J by 4 bases; unmatched bases: 6.

The chain combines TRBV29-1 with TRBJ1-1, with 7 positions matching TRBD1. Trimming at V came to 5 bases and at J to 4 bases, leaving 4 bases not matched to a gene. The CDR3 totals 12 residues. Germline CDR1 SQVTM, CDR2 ANQGSEA. The CDR3 loop reads CSVYRGGTEAFF. The CDR3 DNA is TGCAGCGTTTACAGGGGAGGCACTGAAGCTTTCTTT.

This chain links TRBV5-1 with TRBJ2-1; D is perhaps TRBD2 (6 bases). The CDR3 totals 15 residues. V was trimmed by 6 bases and J by 1 base, leaving 14 bases between them. Looked up from germline, CDR1 is SGHRS and CDR2 is YFSETQ. CDR3 region: CASKGTAGSYNEQFF. CDR3 DNA: TGCGCCAGCAAAGGGACCGCGGGATCCTACAATGAGCAGTTCTTC.

In this sample, this clonotype turned up a few times. The rearrangement uses TRBV28 and TRBJ1-1; D perhaps matches TRBD1 (6 bases). V was trimmed by 2 bases and J by 4 bases, leaving 14 bases between them. This CDR3 contains 15 residues. Germline V lookup: CDR1 MDHEN, CDR2 SYDVKM. CDR3 sequence (DNA): TGTGCCAGCAGTTTAGGGGGCAGCCCTCTCACTGAAGCTTTCTTT. This encodes CASSLGGSPLTEAFF.

The chain uses TRBV4-1 and TRBJ2-7; D unclear. This CDR3 has 12 amino acids. The V gene's germline CDR1 is MGHRA and CDR2 YSYEKL. The V gene lost 1 base and the J gene lost 9 bases, with 10 bases spanning the gap. The CDR3 sequence is CASSQVGSGQYF. CDR3 in DNA: TGCGCCAGCAGCCAAGTAGGTTCCGGGCAGTACTTC.

The chain uses TRBV27 and TRBJ1-2; TRBD1 aligns across 8 bases. Germline CDR1 and CDR2: MNHEY and SMNVEV (reference sequence). With V trimmed by 5 bases and J by 4 bases, 9 bases remained unmatched. This CDR3 comprises 15 residues. CDR3: CASSPQPGQAYGYTF. CDR3 nucleotides: TGTGCCAGCAGTCCCCAACCGGGACAGGCCTATGGCTACACCTTC.

In regard to this clonotype: Sequence at one end of the junction differs from germline and may be a read error. The rearrangement uses TRBV10-3 and TRBJ2-1; 8 bases map to TRBD2. Germline CDR1 is ENHRY and CDR2 is SYGVKD. The CDR3 is 17 residues long. CDR3 sequence (DNA): TGTGCCATTAGTGAGTCCCAGCGGGGGAGCTCCTACAATGAGCAGTTCTTC. This gives the protein CAISESQRGSSYNEQFF.

The chain is built from TRBV27 and TRBJ2-4; 9 bases are a match to TRBD1. Per the germline V gene, CDR1 is MNHEY and CDR2 is SMNVEV (reference sequence). The CDR3 sequence is 15 residues long. Trimming removed 5 bases from V and 7 bases from J; junction bases left unmatched: 9. The CDR3 sequence is CASSPDRGQRNIQYF. In DNA form, the CDR3 reads TGTGCCAGCAGTCCGGACAGGGGACAAAGGAACATTCAGTACTTC.

The chain couples TRBV6-2 or TRBV6-3 to TRBJ2-2; TRBD1 agrees at 7 bases. Germline assignment: CDR1 MNHEY and CDR2 SVGEGT. The length of the CDR3 is 15 residues. V dropped 4 bases and J dropped 7; count of bases not matched to a gene: 9. This chain's CDR3 is CASSSTDRVHGELFF. The CDR3 region has the DNA TGTGCCAGCAGTTCGACCGACAGGGTCCACGGGGAGCTGTTTTTT.

This chain connects TRBV12-3 or TRBV12-4 to TRBJ2-3; D unclear. This CDR3 is 16 amino acids long. V was pared by 3 bases and J by 1 base, with 14 bases between. CDR3 in DNA: TGTGCCAGCAGTTTCCCCCCCTTGTCGGGCACAGATACGCAGTATTTT. It codes for CASSFPPLSGTDTQYF.

The rearrangement links TRBV4-1 to TRBJ1-1; possibly TRBD1 for D (6 bases). The CDR3 runs 15 residues. CDR1 and CDR2 (germline): MGHRA, YSYEKL. Trimming removed 0 bases at V and 0 bases at J, with 8 bases between. In DNA form, the CDR3 reads TGCGCCAGCAGCCAAGAGGGGGCTCTGAACACTGAAGCTTTCTTT. Translating gives CASSQEGALNTEAFF.

The CDR3 DNA reads TGCAGCGTTGCCGGTAGGGGGTACCCAAACACTGAAGCTTTCTTT. This codes for CSVAGRGYPNTEAFF. The chain couples TRBV29-1 to TRBJ1-1, with D perhaps TRBD1 (6 bases). The V gene lost 4 bases and the J gene lost 2 bases, with 17 bases spanning the gap. The CDR3 extends over 15 amino acids. Looked up from germline, CDR1 is SQVTM and CDR2 is ANQGSEA.

As regards this clonotype: This may come from a read error, since a much larger clone is one base off. This chain joins TRBV20-1 and TRBJ2-5; tentatively, D is TRBD1 or TRBD2 (7 bases each). The better agreement between TRBJ2-7 and the DNA end casts doubt on the J call. The CDR3 totals 14 residues. Per the germline V gene, CDR1 is DFQATT and CDR2 is SNEGSKA (reference sequence). CDR3 bases: TGCAGTGCTAGCAGACAGGGAGGGACATCCGAGCAGTACTTC. It is translated as CSASRQGGTSEQYF.

This clonotype was observed a few times. This chain joins TRBV27 and TRBJ1-2, with unresolved D. Germline V lookup: CDR1 MNHEY, CDR2 SMNVEV (reference sequence). Between the trimmed V and J ends, which lost 7 bases and 8 bases, there was a span of 20 bases. The CDR3 consists of 14 residues. In nucleotides, the CDR3 is TGTGCCAGCAATCCGTTCGGACCGGCTGACGGCTACACCTTC. This gives the protein CASNPFGPADGYTF.

J is TRBJ2-2 and V is TRBV2; a possible D gene is TRBD1 (6 bases). Trimming stripped 5 bases from V and 3 bases from J, with 10 bases between. Germline lookup yields CDR1 SNHLY and CDR2 FYNNEI. CDR3 length: 14 amino acids. This chain's CDR3 is CASSREGDTGELFF. The CDR3 DNA sequence: TGTGCCAGCAGTCGTGAGGGGGACACCGGGGAGCTGTTTTTT.